Sequencing of this TCR beta chain was carried out in a study of blood T cells in healthy people across ages (dated by TCRdb to 2013 to 2016). Looking at the study overall: In model experiments, roughly one uniquely barcoded TCR beta cDNA molecule per two T cells was captured by template switching. Age-related changes in TCR beta repertoire diversity were measured in the study by deep sequencing normalized with unique cDNA molecular identifiers. Four age groups were formed from the donors: young (average about 15 years), middle-aged (approximately 40), aged (approximately 60) and long-lived (about 80). To avoid experimental bias, donors of different ages were randomly spread across the sequencing lanes. Two additional independent replicas of 1 million unique cDNA reads from the same blood draw were analyzed for two donors (one aged 18 to 29 and one aged 80 or older). Study-wide findings and limitations: Compared with the aged group, the long-lived group had more naive CD4+ T cells, fewer expanded clones and increased TCR diversity, a pattern suggesting age selection. The percentage of naive T cells measured by flow cytometry correlated strongly with observed TCR beta diversity. The CMV infection status of donors was not known, potentially confounding age-related changes in expanded clonotypes. Because profiling used bulk unsorted PBMCs, naive and antigen-experienced compartments could not be compared conclusively. Total diversity estimates from one million sequenced T cells were considered lower bounds and underestimates. As age increased, observed TCR beta diversity per million T cells dropped in a roughly linear way, and a significant reduction was already evident by age about 36.

The trim is 0 bases for V and 0 bases for J, with a gap of 15 bases between the germline ends. Via the germline V gene, CDR1 is SGHTA and CDR2 FQGNSA. Measured from the cysteine to the phenylalanine, the CDR3 is 18 residues long. The sequence is cut down to CDR3 DNA, 54 bases in frame from base 1. The library came from 5' RACE. Sequencer: Illumina HiSeq 2500. The second PCR ran for about 6 to 11 cycles and used a J-beta primer mix along with a sample-barcoded 5' primer. Each TCR beta cDNA molecule received a unique molecular identifier from a template-switch 5' adaptor carrying 12 random nucleotides. Each sample yielded at least 3 million CDR3-containing paired-end reads. All of the RNA was converted into first-strand cDNA using the Mint cDNA synthesis kit, with a TRBC-specific oligonucleotide serving as the primer. Following uracil-DNA glycosylase treatment, a first 18-cycle PCR with universal primers M1SS and BC2_uni_R was performed on all cDNA. On the authors' methods: Each sample was normalized by randomly selecting 1 million high-quality reads, each carrying a distinct molecular identifier. Instead of being binned into consensus sequences, reads that shared molecular identifiers were thrown out. CDR3 identification, clonotype clustering and error correction used MiTCR with a Q25 quality threshold and the strictest error-elimination algorithm. A nonparametric unseen species model with Euler transformation was used to estimate lower-bound total TCR beta diversity. TCRdb handled the public reads itself, with Q25 trimming in fastp and clone calling in MiXCR, and kept productive beta chains. Identical CDR3 protein sequences are pooled into one entry, listed with their most common genes and DNA. These V and J calls are TCRdb output, not the study's own analysis. Recorded for this sample are 600,000 to 800,000 distinct CDR3 sequences; 40% to 65% of them occurred a single time. Of the sample, about 14% is held by the ten largest clones.

Systemically healthy Caucasian individuals from Russia, 39 in total and aged about 6 to 90 years, were included as donors. Approximately 9.3 milliliters of peripheral blood were collected from each donor into EDTA-treated Vacutainer tubes. Ficoll-Paque density-gradient centrifugation was used to isolate PBMCs, with at least 7 million per sample. Total RNA was extracted from PBMCs with Trizol reagent, with at least 5.5 micrograms obtained per sample. For every donor, an aliquot of PBMCs went through flow cytometry to measure the percentages of naive CD45RAhigh/CD27high T cells. Notes on this clonotype: Its cognate antigen has yet to be identified. No much larger clone is present one base from it, and per-base qualities are unavailable.

The V and J segments used are TRBV7-2 and TRBJ2-1; perhaps TRBD2 is the D gene, with 6 bases matching. The TCR sequence derives from a woman aged 80 or over in good health. The sample was blood. The CDR3 region reads CASSLAWGEASSYNEQFF. The nucleotide sequence is TGTGCCAGCAGCTTAGCCTGGGGGGAGGCTTCCTCCTACAATGAGCAGTTCTTC. Full variable domain (CDR3 extended with the reference TRBV7-2 and TRBJ2-1 proteins): GAGVSQSPSNKVTEKGKDVELRCDPISGHTALYWYRQSLGQGLEFLIYFQGNSAPDKSGLPSDRFSAERTGGSVSTLTIQRTQQEDSAVYLCASSLAWGEASSYNEQFFGPGTRLTVL.